Below, 32 T cell receptor beta chains from the same sample are listed, as sequenced in a study of regulatory dendritic cells for organ transplantation. TCRdb's table, derived via immunoSEQ multiplex PCR, lists solely in-frame clones and lacks some. The sample yields 29,000 or so clones, 75% to 80% seen once. The sequencing input was memory CD4+ T cells from blood. Subset here: CD45RO+ memory T cells. The receptors derive from a human donor in good health.

The chain has TRBV30 and TRBJ1-4, with D hard to call. V lost 0 bases and J 7 bases, leaving 12 bases between the germline ends. CDR3 length: 14 residues. Germline V lookup: CDR1 GTSNPN, CDR2 SVGIG (reference sequence). CDR3 in DNA: TGTGCCTGGAGTGTTGGCCTGGCGGGTGAAAAACTGTTTTTT. Translation gives CAWSVGLAGEKLFF.

The rearrangement joins TRBV5-8 to TRBJ2-3; unclear D gene. Germline V gene data show CDR1 as SGHTS and CDR2 as YDEGEE. V was pared by 5 bases and J by 0 bases, with 7 bases between. This CDR3 has 13 amino acids. The CDR3: CASREASTDTQYF. In DNA form, the CDR3 reads TGTGCCAGCAGAGAAGCCAGCACAGATACGCAGTATTTT.

This clone was found a few times. This sequence joins TRBV7-2 and TRBJ2-5; no reliable D call. Trimming left V 3 bases short and J 2 bases short, with 7 bases between. Germline V gives CDR1 SGHTA, CDR2 FQGNSA. CDR3 length equals 13 residues. The DNA for the CDR3 is TGTGCCAGCAGCTTTCTGTCGCAAGAGACCCAGTACTTC. Protein sequence: CASSFLSQETQYF.

This chain links TRBV2 with TRBJ2-3, with TRBD2 as a possible D gene (6 bases). V was shortened by 5 bases and J by 3 bases, with 9 bases between the two germline ends. Germline assignment: CDR1 SNHLY and CDR2 FYNNEI. The CDR3 is 13 residues long. The CDR3 region is CASSTGATDTQYF. For the CDR3, the DNA is TGTGCCAGCAGTACGGGAGCGACAGATACGCAGTATTTT. Complete variable domain (other parts from reference TRBV2 and TRBJ2-3): EPEVTQTPSHQVTQMGQEVILRCVPISNHLYFYWYRQILGQKVEFLVSFYNNEISEKSEIFDDQFSVERPDGSNFTLKIRSTKLEDSAMYFCASSTGATDTQYFGPGTRLTVL.

The chain joins TRBV27 to TRBJ1-2; 8 positions agree with TRBD1. Germline-derived CDR1 and CDR2 are MNHEY and SMNVEV (reference sequence). Trimming cost V 8 bases and J 5 bases; bases outside gene matches: 10. This CDR3 has 14 amino acids. Here the CDR3 reads CASGQVGTGYGYTF. The DNA for the CDR3 is TGTGCCAGCGGACAGGTGGGGACAGGTTATGGCTACACCTTC.

This chain connects TRBV6-1 to TRBJ1-1; D is undetermined. The CDR3 sequence is 10 residues long. Germline V CDR1 and CDR2: MNHNS, SASEGT. Trimming stripped 8 bases from V and 7 bases from J, with 8 bases between. The CDR3 is CASSGIEAFF. DNA for the CDR3: TGTGCCAGCTCCGGGATTGAAGCTTTCTTT.

This chain uses TRBV7-9 with TRBJ2-1, with D perhaps TRBD1 (5 bases). Between the trimmed V and J ends, which lost 1 base and 5 bases, there was a span of 24 bases. The germline V gene encodes CDR1 SEHNR and CDR2 FQNEAQ (reference sequence). The CDR3 is made up of 19 amino acids. The CDR3 loop is CASSLVAAGLSIGNNEQFF. The CDR3 DNA reads TGTGCCAGCAGCTTAGTTGCGGCAGGGCTTAGTATAGGCAACAATGAGCAGTTCTTC.

The chain has TRBV14 and TRBJ1-2; D ambiguous. The V end lost 4 bases, the J end lost 7 bases, and 16 bases lay between the germline ends. The CDR3 spans 14 residues. Per the germline V gene, CDR1 is SGHDN and CDR2 is FVKESK. CDR3 bases: TGTGCCAGCAGCCCTCTTCAGATTTGGAGTGGCTACACCTTC. This sequence encodes CASSPLQIWSGYTF.

This clone was seen a handful of times. V gene TRBV2 combines with J gene TRBJ1-5, with 8 bases that match TRBD1. J lost 4 bases, V lost 4 bases, and 6 bases had no gene match. Germline loops: CDR1 SNHLY, CDR2 FYNNEI. The CDR3 spans 15 residues. The CDR3 loop is CASSVQQGVNQPQHF. CDR3 sequence (DNA): TGTGCCAGCAGTGTACAACAGGGGGTGAATCAGCCCCAGCATTTT.

The CDR3 DNA follows: TGTGCCAGCACCCGCGGTAATGAGCAGTTCTTC. It codes for CASTRGNEQFF. The chain uses TRBV6-1 and TRBJ2-1; D is unclear. In germline, CDR1 is MNHNS, CDR2 SASEGT. V was shortened by 7 bases and J by 7 bases, with 8 bases between the two germline ends. The CDR3 spans 11 residues.

J is TRBJ2-7 and V is TRBV7-9, with TRBD1 identical over 8 bases. The V gene end was trimmed by 9 bases and the J gene end by 3 bases; junction bases not matched to a gene: 7. The CDR3 sequence is 13 residues long. Germline assignment: CDR1 SEHNR and CDR2 FQNEAQ (reference sequence). CDR3 region: CASVGQGHYEQYF. CDR3 coding DNA: TGTGCCAGTGTCGGACAGGGCCACTACGAGCAGTACTTC.

The rearrangement joins TRBV6-1 to TRBJ2-5; D gene ambiguous. The germline V gene encodes CDR1 MNHNS and CDR2 SASEGT. The CDR3 has 12 amino acids. V lost 8 bases and J lost 7, with 14 bases in between. The CDR3 protein is CASADPTWTQYF. CDR3 nucleotides: TGTGCCAGCGCCGACCCCACGTGGACCCAGTACTTC.

This chain connects TRBV4-3 to TRBJ2-3; 7 nucleotides agree with TRBD2. Germline V gene lookup returns CDR1 LGHNA and CDR2 YSLEER. This CDR3 has 19 amino acids. Trimming at V came to 0 bases and at J to 0 bases, leaving 12 bases not matched to a gene. The CDR3 bases are TGCGCCAGCAGCCAAGACTTCCTAGCGGAGATATTAAGCACAGATACGCAGTATTTT. Its protein product is CASSQDFLAEILSTDTQYF.

V and J are TRBV6-1 and TRBJ1-2; no reliable D call. Trimming pared 6 bases from V and 3 bases from J, leaving 11 bases between. Germline V gene sequence: CDR1 MNHNS, CDR2 SASEGT. The CDR3 length is 13 residues. Here the CDR3 DNA reads TGTGCCAGCAGCATAGATACTTACTATGGCTACACCTTC. The encoded protein is CASSIDTYYGYTF.

The rearrangement links TRBV11-2 to TRBJ2-5; 9 bases line up with TRBD1. Trimming took 4 bases from V and 5 from J; bases not matched to a gene: 8. CDR1 and CDR2 (germline): SGHAT, FQNNGV. This CDR3 has 15 residues. The CDR3 DNA is TGTGCCAGCAGCTACTGGACAGGGGCGGGGGAGACCCAGTACTTC. Its translation: CASSYWTGAGETQYF.

J is TRBJ2-1 and V is TRBV9; no reliable D call. V was shortened by 0 bases and J by 8 bases, with 15 bases between the two germline ends. CDR1 is SGDLS and CDR2 is YYNGEE in the germline V gene. This CDR3 has 15 residues. The CDR3, as DNA: TGTGCCAGCAGCGTAGAACTGGCTCAATACGATGAGCAGTTCTTC. Translation: CASSVELAQYDEQFF.

A remark on this clone: Other DNA sequences of this sample code for an identical CDR3. The chain couples TRBV7-2 to TRBJ1-5, with D unresolved. CDR1 SGHTA and CDR2 FQGNSA come from the germline V gene. The CDR3 length is 12 residues. V lost 5 bases and J 4 bases, leaving 6 bases between the germline ends. The CDR3 bases are TGTGCCAGCAGCCTTTTAAATCAGCCCCAGCATTTT. As protein: CASSLLNQPQHF.

The chain combines TRBV25-1 with TRBJ2-3; tentatively, D is TRBD1 or TRBD2 (5 bases each). V lost 5 bases to trimming and J lost 3 bases, with 18 bases between them. The CDR3 runs to 16 residues. Germline assignment: CDR1 MGHDK and CDR2 SYGVNS. The CDR3 DNA follows: TGTGCCAGCAGTCCGTGGGACCCCCTCCTAACAGATACGCAGTATTTT. This sequence encodes CASSPWDPLLTDTQYF.

This clone was counted only a few times. V and J are TRBV7-9 and TRBJ1-4; 10 nucleotides line up with TRBD1. Trimming removed 2 bases from V and 6 bases from J; junction bases left unmatched: 3. CDR1 and CDR2 from the germline V gene are SEHNR and FQNEAQ (reference sequence). The CDR3 consists of 15 residues. In DNA, the CDR3 is TGTGCCAGCAGCTTACCGACAGGGGGCGATGAAAAACTGTTTTTT. Its protein product is CASSLPTGGDEKLFF.

This clone has only a few counts. This rearrangement joins TRBV5-6 to TRBJ2-7; perhaps TRBD1 as D (5 bases). Germline-derived CDR1 and CDR2 are SGHDT and YYEEEE. Trimming shortened V by 4 bases and J by 4 bases, and 12 bases separated the two germline ends. This CDR3 has 13 residues. CDR3 sequence: CASSLGHSYEQYF. The DNA for the CDR3 is TGTGCCAGCAGCCTCGGACACTCATACGAGCAGTACTTC.

The V and J genes are TRBV9 and TRBJ1-6; the match to TRBD1 covers 10 bases. Germline lookup yields CDR1 SGDLS and CDR2 YYNGEE. V shed 4 bases and J 9 bases; nucleotides not matched to a gene: 10. This CDR3 spans 16 amino acids. The CDR3 bases are TGTGCCAGCAGCACCCGAAGGGACAGGGGCCCTTCACCCCTCCACTTT. Encoded protein: CASSTRRDRGPSPLHF.

This rearrangement joins TRBV7-2 to TRBJ2-3; 7 bases align to TRBD1. V lost 1 base, J lost 1 base, and 5 bases stayed unmatched. Germline lookup yields CDR1 SGHTA and CDR2 FQGNSA. The CDR3 is made up of 16 amino acids. DNA for the CDR3: TGTGCCAGCAGCTTAGACAGGGGCGTCGGCACAGATACGCAGTATTTT. This translates into CASSLDRGVGTDTQYF.

Only a few counts were recorded for this clone. The genes are TRBV14 and TRBJ1-5; weak D call: TRBD1 (5 bases). The CDR3 is 14 amino acids. V was trimmed by 4 bases and J by 7 bases, leaving 14 bases between them. Germline-derived CDR1 and CDR2 are SGHDN and FVKESK. In DNA, the CDR3 is TGTGCCAGCAGCCTCAAGGGGATTGGACAGCCCCAGCATTTT. The encoded protein is CASSLKGIGQPQHF.

The chain links TRBV11-1 to TRBJ2-5; either TRBD1 or TRBD2 may fit D (5 bases each). Germline CDR1 reads SGHAT; CDR2 reads FQDESV (reference sequence). Trimming stripped 4 bases from V and 0 bases from J, with 12 bases between. This CDR3 contains 15 residues. The CDR3 loop is CASSYTSGHQETQYF. The CDR3, as DNA: TGTGCCAGCAGCTACACCTCGGGGCACCAAGAGACCCAGTACTTC.

The V gene is TRBV7-2, the J gene TRBJ1-2; TRBD1 might be the D (5 bases). Per the germline V gene, CDR1 is SGHTA and CDR2 is FQGNSA. The V and J ends lost 5 bases and 0 bases respectively, with 16 bases between them. The CDR3 is made up of 16 amino acids. The CDR3 nucleotides read TGTGCCAGCAGCCCAGGGTCCGCCCTATCTAACTATGGCTACACCTTC. Its protein product is CASSPGSALSNYGYTF.

CDR3 sequence (DNA): TGTGCCTCAAGATCGGGGGGTGGCTACACCTTC. Translating gives CASRSGGGYTF. V usage is TRBV27 and J usage is TRBJ1-2; tentatively, D is TRBD1 (5 bases). The CDR3 spans 11 residues. Germline-derived CDR1 and CDR2 are MNHEY and SMNVEV (reference sequence). The ends were cut back, 11 bases at V and 7 bases at J, with 14 bases in the middle.

This clone has more than one count but fewer than ten. This chain connects TRBV19 to TRBJ1-4, with 9 bases identical to TRBD1. The CDR3 totals 13 residues. Trimming at V came to 10 bases and at J to 6 bases, leaving 6 bases not matched to a gene. Germline V lookup: CDR1 LNHDA, CDR2 SQIVND (reference sequence). The chain's CDR3 is CATRDRVDEKLFF. The CDR3 DNA reads TGTGCCACGAGGGACAGGGTGGATGAAAAACTGTTTTTT.

The rearrangement uses TRBV7-2 and TRBJ2-1; 8 nucleotides agree with TRBD2. Germline assignment: CDR1 SGHTA and CDR2 FQGNSA. The CDR3 length is 19 residues. V trimming: 5 bases; J trimming: 2 bases; junction bases outside the gene matches: 17. CDR3: CASSRGGSGGLNAYNEQFF. For the CDR3, the DNA is TGTGCCAGCAGCCGCGGGGGGAGCGGGGGTCTTAATGCCTACAATGAGCAGTTCTTC.

Here the CDR3 DNA reads TGTGCCAGCAGCTTCAGGGAGGGAGTTATAGATGGCTACACCTTC. Protein sequence: CASSFREGVIDGYTF. The chain is built from TRBV7-3 and TRBJ1-2, with D perhaps matching TRBD1 (5 bases). Germline assignment: CDR1 SGHTA and CDR2 FQGTGA. V lost 3 bases and J lost 6, with 17 bases in between. The CDR3 has 15 residues.

V is TRBV19 and J is TRBJ2-5; D uncertain. From germline, CDR1 is LNHDA and CDR2 SQIVND (reference sequence). The CDR3 extends over 12 amino acids. V was clipped by 8 bases and J by 2 bases, with 9 bases between them. The CDR3 sequence is CASAGPQETQYF. CDR3 nucleotides: TGTGCCAGTGCCGGACCTCAAGAGACCCAGTACTTC.

The chain uses TRBV29-1 and TRBJ1-2; D possibly corresponds to TRBD1 (6 bases). V was pared by 1 base and J by 4 bases, with 13 bases between. The CDR3 has 14 amino acids. Germline loops: CDR1 SQVTM, CDR2 ANQGSEA. The DNA for the CDR3 is TGCAGCGTTGAAGGATCCGGGGGCGGCTATGGCTACACCTTC. Its protein is CSVEGSGGGYGYTF.

This clone was counted between two and nine times. J is TRBJ2-7 and V is TRBV2; D may be TRBD1 (5 bases). The V and J ends lost 2 bases and 3 bases respectively, with 11 bases between them. The CDR3 is 14 residues long. CDR1 and CDR2 (germline): SNHLY, FYNNEI. The CDR3 bases are TGTGCCAGCAGTGAACAGGGCAACCTCTACGAGCAGTACTTC. Translating gives CASSEQGNLYEQYF.